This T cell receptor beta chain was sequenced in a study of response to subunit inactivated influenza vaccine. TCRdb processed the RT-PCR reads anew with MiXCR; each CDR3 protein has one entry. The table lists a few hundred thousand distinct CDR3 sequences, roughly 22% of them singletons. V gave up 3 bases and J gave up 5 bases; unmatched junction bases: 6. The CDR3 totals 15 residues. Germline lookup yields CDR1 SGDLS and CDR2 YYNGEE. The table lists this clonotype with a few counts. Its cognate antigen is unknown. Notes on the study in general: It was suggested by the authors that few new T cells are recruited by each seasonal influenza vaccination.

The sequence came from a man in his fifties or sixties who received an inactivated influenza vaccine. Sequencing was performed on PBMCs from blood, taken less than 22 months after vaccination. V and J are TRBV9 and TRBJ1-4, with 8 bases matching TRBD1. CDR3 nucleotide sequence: TGTGCCAGCAGCGCGACAGGGGCATGGAATGAAAAACTGTTTTTT. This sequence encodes CASSATGAWNEKLFF. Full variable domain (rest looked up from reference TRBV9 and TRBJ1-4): DSGVTQTPKHLITATGQRVTLRCSPRSGDLSVYWYQQSLDQGLQFLIQYYNGEERAKGNILERFSAQQFPDLHSELNLSSLELGDSALYFCASSATGAWNEKLFFGSGTQLSVL.